This T cell receptor (beta chain) was sequenced for a study of response to subunit inactivated influenza vaccine. Overall study results and limits: The authors suggested that few new T cells are recruited per seasonal influenza vaccination.

This clonotype has only a few counts. Antigen: not known. V dropped 1 base and J dropped 1 base, with 16 bases sitting between them. The CDR3 contains 17 residues. CDR1 and CDR2 from the germline V gene are LNHNV and YYDKDF (reference sequence). TCRdb passed the RT-PCR reads through MiXCR, listing each CDR3 protein once. The sample has 430,000 or so distinct CDR3 sequences; approximately 10% are singletons. The rearrangement joins TRBV15 to TRBJ1-1; D not resolved. Sample: PBMCs from blood, taken more than 35 days after vaccination. The receptor's source is a man aged 45-60 years who received an inactivated influenza vaccine. The CDR3: CATSRVRVGYPNTEAFF. CDR3 bases: TGTGCCACCAGCAGAGTTCGGGTTGGGTATCCGAACACTGAAGCTTTCTTT.